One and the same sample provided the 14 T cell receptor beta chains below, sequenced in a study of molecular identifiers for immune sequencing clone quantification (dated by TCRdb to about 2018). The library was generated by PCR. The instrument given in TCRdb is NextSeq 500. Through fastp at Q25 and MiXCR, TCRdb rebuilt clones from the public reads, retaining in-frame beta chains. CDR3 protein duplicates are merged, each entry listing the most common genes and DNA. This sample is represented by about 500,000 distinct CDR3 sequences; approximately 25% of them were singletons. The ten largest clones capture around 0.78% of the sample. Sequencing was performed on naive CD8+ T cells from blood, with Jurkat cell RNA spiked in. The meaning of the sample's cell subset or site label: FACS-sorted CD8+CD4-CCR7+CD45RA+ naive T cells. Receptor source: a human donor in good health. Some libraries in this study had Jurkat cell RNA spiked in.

The DNA of the CDR3 is TGTGCCAGCACGGATAACTACGAGCAGTACTTC. Its translation: CASTDNYEQYF. V is TRBV7-9 and J is TRBJ2-7; D remains ambiguous. V was clipped by 7 bases and J by 3 bases, with 7 bases between them. Germline CDR1 SEHNR, CDR2 FQNEAQ (reference sequence). The CDR3 sequence is 11 residues long.

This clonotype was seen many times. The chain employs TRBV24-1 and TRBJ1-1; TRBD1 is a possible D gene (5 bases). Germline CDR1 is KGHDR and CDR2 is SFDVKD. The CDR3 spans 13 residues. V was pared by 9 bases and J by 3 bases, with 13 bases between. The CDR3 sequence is CATARGLDTEAFF. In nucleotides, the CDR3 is TGTGCCACCGCAAGGGGATTAGACACTGAAGCTTTCTTT.

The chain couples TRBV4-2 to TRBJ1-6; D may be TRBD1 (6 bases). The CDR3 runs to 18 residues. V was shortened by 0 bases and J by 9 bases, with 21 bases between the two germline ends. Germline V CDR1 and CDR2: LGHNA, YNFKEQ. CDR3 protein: CASSQDALRGYSGSPLHF. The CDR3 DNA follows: TGTGCCAGCAGCCAAGATGCACTCAGGGGATATTCTGGTTCACCCCTCCACTTT.

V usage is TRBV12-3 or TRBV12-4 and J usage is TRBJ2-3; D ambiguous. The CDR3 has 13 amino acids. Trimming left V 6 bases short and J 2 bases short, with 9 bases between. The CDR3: CASSSAITDTQYF. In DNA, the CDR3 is TGTGCCAGCAGCTCCGCCATCACAGATACGCAGTATTTT.

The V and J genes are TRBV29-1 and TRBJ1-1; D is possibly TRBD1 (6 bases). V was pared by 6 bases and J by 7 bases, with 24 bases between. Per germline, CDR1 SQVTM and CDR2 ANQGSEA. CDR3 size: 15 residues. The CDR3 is CSVDSGGAGYGEAFF. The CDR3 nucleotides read TGCAGCGTCGACAGCGGGGGGGCTGGTTATGGTGAAGCTTTCTTT.

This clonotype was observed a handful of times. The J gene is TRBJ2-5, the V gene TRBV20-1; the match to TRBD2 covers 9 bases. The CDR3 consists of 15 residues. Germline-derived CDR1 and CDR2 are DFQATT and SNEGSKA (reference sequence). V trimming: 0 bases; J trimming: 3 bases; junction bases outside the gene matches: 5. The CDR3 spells CSARDGQRGEETQYF. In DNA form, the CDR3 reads TGCAGTGCTAGAGATGGCCAGCGGGGGGAAGAGACCCAGTACTTC.

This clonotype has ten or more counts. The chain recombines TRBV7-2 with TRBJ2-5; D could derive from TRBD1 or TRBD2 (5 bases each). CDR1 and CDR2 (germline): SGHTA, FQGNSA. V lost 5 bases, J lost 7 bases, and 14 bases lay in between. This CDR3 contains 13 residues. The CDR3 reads CASSRDGRGTQYF. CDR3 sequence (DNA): TGTGCCAGCAGCCGGGACGGCCGCGGGACCCAGTACTTC.

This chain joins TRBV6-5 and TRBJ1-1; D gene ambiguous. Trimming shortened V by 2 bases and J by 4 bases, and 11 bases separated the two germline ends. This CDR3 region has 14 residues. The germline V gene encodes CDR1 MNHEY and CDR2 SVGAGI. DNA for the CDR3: TGTGCCAGCAGTTACGCCGGGATCTCCACTGAAGCTTTCTTT. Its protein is CASSYAGISTEAFF.

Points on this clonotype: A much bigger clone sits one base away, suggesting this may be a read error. The CDR3 reads CASSRWDSPYEQYF. The DNA of the CDR3 is TGTGCCAGCAGCCGCTGGGACAGTCCCTACGAGCAGTACTTC. This chain connects TRBV3-1 to TRBJ2-7; the match to TRBD1 covers 7 bases. V dropped 4 bases and J dropped 2; count of bases not matched to a gene: 5. The V gene's germline CDR1 is LGHDT and CDR2 YNNKEL (reference sequence). The CDR3 is made up of 14 amino acids.

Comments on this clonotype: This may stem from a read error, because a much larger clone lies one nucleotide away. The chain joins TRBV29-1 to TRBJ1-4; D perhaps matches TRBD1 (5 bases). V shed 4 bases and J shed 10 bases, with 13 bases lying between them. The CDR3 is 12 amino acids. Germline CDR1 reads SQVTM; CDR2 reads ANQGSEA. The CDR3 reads CSVAGLGGKLFF. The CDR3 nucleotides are TGCAGCGTTGCAGGGCTGGGTGGAAAACTGTTTTTT.

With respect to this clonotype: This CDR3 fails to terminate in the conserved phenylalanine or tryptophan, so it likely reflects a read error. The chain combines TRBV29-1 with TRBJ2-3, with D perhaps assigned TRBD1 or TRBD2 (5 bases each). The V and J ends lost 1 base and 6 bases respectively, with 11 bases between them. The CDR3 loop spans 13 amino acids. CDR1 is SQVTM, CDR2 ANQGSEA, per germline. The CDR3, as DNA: TGCAGCGTTGAAGGAGGGGTAGCTGATACGCAGTATGTT. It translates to CSVEGGVADTQYV.

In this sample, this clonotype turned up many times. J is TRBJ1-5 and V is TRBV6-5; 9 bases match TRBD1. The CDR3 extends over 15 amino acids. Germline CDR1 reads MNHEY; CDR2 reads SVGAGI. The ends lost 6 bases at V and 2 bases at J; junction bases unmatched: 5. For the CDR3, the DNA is TGTGCCAGCAGCCGGACAGGGGTTCGCAATCAGCCCCAGCATTTT. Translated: CASSRTGVRNQPQHF.

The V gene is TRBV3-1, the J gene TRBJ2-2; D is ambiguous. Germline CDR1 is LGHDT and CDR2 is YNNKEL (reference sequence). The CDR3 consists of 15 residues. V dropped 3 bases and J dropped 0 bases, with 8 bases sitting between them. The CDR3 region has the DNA TGTGCCAGCAGCCATGTGAGCGCGAACACCGGGGAGCTGTTTTTT. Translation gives CASSHVSANTGELFF.

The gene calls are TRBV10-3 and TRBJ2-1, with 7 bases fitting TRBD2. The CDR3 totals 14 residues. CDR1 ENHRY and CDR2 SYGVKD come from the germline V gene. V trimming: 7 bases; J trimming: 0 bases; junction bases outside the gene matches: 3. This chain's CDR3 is CAIKSGNSYNEQFF. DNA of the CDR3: TGTGCCATCAAAAGCGGGAACTCCTACAATGAGCAGTTCTTC.